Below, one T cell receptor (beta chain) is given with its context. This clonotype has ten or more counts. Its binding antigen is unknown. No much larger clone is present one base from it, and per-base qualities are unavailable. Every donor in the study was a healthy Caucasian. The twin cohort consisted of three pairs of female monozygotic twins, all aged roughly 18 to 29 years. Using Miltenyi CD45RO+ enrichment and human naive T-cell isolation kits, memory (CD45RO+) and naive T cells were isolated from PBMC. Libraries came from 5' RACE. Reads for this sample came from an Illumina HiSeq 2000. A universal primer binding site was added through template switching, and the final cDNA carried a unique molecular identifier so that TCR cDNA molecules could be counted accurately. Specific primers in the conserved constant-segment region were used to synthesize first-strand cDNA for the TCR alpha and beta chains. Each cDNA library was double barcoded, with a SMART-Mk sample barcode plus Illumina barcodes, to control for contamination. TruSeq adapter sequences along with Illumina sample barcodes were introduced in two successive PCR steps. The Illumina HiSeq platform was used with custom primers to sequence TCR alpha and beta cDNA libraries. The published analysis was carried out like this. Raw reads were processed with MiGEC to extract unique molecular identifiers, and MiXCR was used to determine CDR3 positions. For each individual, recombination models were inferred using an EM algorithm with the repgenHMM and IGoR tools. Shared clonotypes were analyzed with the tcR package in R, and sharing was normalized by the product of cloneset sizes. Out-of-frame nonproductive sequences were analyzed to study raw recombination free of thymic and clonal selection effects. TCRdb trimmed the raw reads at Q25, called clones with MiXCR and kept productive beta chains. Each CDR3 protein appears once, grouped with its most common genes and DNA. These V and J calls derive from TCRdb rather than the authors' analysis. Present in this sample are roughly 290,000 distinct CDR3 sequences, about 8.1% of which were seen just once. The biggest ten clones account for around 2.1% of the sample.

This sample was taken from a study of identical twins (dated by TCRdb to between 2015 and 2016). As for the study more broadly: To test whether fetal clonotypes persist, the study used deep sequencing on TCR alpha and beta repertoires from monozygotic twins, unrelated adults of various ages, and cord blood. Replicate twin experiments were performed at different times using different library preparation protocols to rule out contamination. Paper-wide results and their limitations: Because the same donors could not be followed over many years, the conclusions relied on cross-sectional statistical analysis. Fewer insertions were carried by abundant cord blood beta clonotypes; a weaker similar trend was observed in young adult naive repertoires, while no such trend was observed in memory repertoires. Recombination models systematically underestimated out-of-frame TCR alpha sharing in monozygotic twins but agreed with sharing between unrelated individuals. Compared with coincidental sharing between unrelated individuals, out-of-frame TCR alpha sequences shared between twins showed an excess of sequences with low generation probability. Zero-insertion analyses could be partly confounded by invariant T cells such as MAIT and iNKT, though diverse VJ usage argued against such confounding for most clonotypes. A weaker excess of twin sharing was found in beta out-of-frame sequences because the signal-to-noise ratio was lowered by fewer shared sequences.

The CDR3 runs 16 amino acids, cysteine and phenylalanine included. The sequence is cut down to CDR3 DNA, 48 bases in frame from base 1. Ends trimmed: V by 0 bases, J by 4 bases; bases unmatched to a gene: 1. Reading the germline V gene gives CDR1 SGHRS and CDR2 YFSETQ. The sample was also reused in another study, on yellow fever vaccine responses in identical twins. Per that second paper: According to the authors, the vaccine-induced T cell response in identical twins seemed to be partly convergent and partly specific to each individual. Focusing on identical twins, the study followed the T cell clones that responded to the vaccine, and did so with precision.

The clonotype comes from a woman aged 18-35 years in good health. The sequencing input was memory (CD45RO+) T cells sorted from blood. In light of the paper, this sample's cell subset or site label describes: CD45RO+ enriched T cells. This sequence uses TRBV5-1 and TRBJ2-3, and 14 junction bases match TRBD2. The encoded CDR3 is CASSLGLAGGPDTQYF. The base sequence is TGCGCCAGCAGCTTGGGACTAGCGGGAGGGCCAGATACGCAGTATTTT.